Listed here is a single T cell receptor (beta chain). The data stem from a study of T cell responses to AZD1222 COVID-19 vaccine. TCRdb keeps only in-frame clones here, not all; method: immunoSEQ multiplex PCR. The data show approximately 150,000 clones, 80% to 95% seen once. V shed 4 bases and J shed 5 bases, with 11 bases lying between them. This CDR3 has 13 amino acids. CDR1 is MNHEY, CDR2 SMNVEV, per germline (reference sequence). Sample: peripheral blood, taken on day 0 of AZD1222 vaccination. V gene TRBV27 combines with J gene TRBJ2-5; D call uncertain. This TCR was sampled from an adult in good health. The CDR3 is CASSWRLYETQYF. CDR3 coding DNA: TGTGCCAGCAGTTGGAGATTGTATGAGACCCAGTACTTC.